The 13 T cell receptor beta chains below come from one sample, sequenced in a study of OX40 agonist ivuxolimab in advanced cancers. Method: immunoSEQ multiplex PCR; TCRdb's copy keeps in-frame clones and lacks some. The sample shows under 70,000 clones, 75% to 90% of them seen only once. Specimen: CD4+ or CD8+ T cells sorted from blood, collected in a trial of the OX40 agonist ivuxolimab. The receptors stem from an adult with an advanced solid tumor such as melanoma, head and neck, liver or kidney cancer.

This chain uses TRBV29-1 with TRBJ2-7; 13 positions agree with TRBD2. The CDR3 has 16 residues. V was clipped by 3 bases and J by 3 bases; unmatched bases: 8. Germline V CDR1 and CDR2: SQVTM, ANQGSEA. The CDR3 DNA reads as TGCAGCGTTGAGGGAACCGGGACTAGCGGGATCTACGAGCAGTACTTC. Translated: CSVEGTGTSGIYEQYF.

The chain uses TRBV11-3 and TRBJ2-1, with 10 bases identical to TRBD2. From germline, CDR1 is SGHNT and CDR2 YENEEA. The CDR3 spans 20 residues. V was pared by 5 bases and J by 0 bases, with 16 bases of the junction left unmatched. In DNA form, the CDR3 reads TGTGCCAGCAGCCCCCACGGAGGAGCGGGAGGGTTCAGCTCCTACAATGAGCAGTTCTTC. Encoded protein: CASSPHGGAGGFSSYNEQFF.

The chain has TRBV29-1 and TRBJ2-4; D possibly corresponds to TRBD2 (6 bases). Germline values: CDR1 SQVTM, CDR2 ANQGSEA. The V gene lost 7 bases and the J gene lost 6 bases, with 13 bases spanning the gap. The CDR3 contains 12 residues. In DNA form, the CDR3 reads TGCAGCGCCGGACTATTCCCAAACATTCAGTACTTC. The encoded protein is CSAGLFPNIQYF.

This chain joins TRBV2 and TRBJ2-3, with no clear D. This CDR3 spans 14 amino acids. V was pared by 2 bases and J by 3 bases, with 9 bases between. Germline-derived CDR1 and CDR2 are SNHLY and FYNNEI. The CDR3 is CASSESRATDTQYF. Written as DNA, the CDR3 is TGTGCCAGCAGTGAAAGCCGAGCGACAGATACGCAGTATTTT.

CDR3 nucleotides: TGTGCCAGTTGGAGCCAAACCCTATCCTACGAGCAGTACTTC. It encodes CASWSQTLSYEQYF. The J gene is TRBJ2-7, the V gene TRBV28; D not resolved. Trimming removed 9 bases at V and 1 base at J, with 16 bases between. Germline-derived CDR1 and CDR2 are MDHEN and SYDVKM. This CDR3 has 14 residues. Complete variable domain (other parts from reference TRBV28 and TRBJ2-7): DVKVTQSSRYLVKRTGEKVFLECVQDMDHENMFWYRQDPGLGLRLIYFSYDVKMKEKGDIPEGYSVSREKKERFSLILESASTNQTSMYLCASWSQTLSYEQYFGPGTRLTVT.

This clone was counted only a few times. V is TRBV18 and J is TRBJ1-5; 9 positions agree with TRBD1. V lost 5 bases to trimming and J lost 15 bases; unmatched junction nucleotides: 11. The CDR3 totals 13 residues. Germline CDR1 KGHSH, CDR2 LQKENI. CDR3 protein: CASSLQPGQGRHF. The CDR3 coding sequence is TGTGCCAGCTCATTACAACCGGGACAGGGAAGGCATTTT.

The rearrangement joins TRBV7-3 to TRBJ2-3; no clear D gene. Germline values: CDR1 SGHTA, CDR2 FQGTGA. The CDR3 length is 13 residues. The V end was cut by 2 bases, the J end by 3 bases, with 6 bases between. The CDR3 nucleotides are TGTGCCAGCAGCTTACTAGAGACAGATACGCAGTATTTT. This gives the protein CASSLLETDTQYF.

This clone was seen more than once but under ten times. The genes are TRBV29-1 and TRBJ2-1; D is undetermined. The germline V gene has CDR1 SQVTM and CDR2 ANQGSEA. This CDR3 comprises 13 residues. Deletions cut 4 bases from V and 2 bases from J, with 9 bases between. The CDR3 nucleotides read TGCAGCGTTGCTATACCTACCTACAATGAGCAGTTCTTC. It encodes CSVAIPTYNEQFF.

CDR3 sequence (DNA): TGTGCCAGCAGTGATCCGGAGGCCTCCCCAATGGGCATTCAGTACTTC. Translating gives CASSDPEASPMGIQYF. This chain uses TRBV2 with TRBJ2-4; weak D call: TRBD2 (5 bases). The CDR3 has 16 amino acids. V dropped 3 bases and J dropped 9 bases, with 21 bases sitting between them. Per germline, CDR1 SNHLY and CDR2 FYNNEI.

This clone is a singleton in its sample. J is TRBJ1-1 and V is TRBV19; no firm D call. This CDR3 is built from 14 residues. CDR1 and CDR2 from the germline V gene are LNHDA and SQIVND (reference sequence). V lost 7 bases and J lost 0, with 12 bases in between. The CDR3 DNA reads as TGTGCCAGTACCCTAGAAGGGCTGAACACTGAAGCTTTCTTT. This gives the protein CASTLEGLNTEAFF.

This clone was observed many times. This sequence joins TRBV29-1 and TRBJ2-7, with 8 bases that match TRBD2. CDR1 and CDR2 (germline): SQVTM, ANQGSEA. Trimming took 6 bases from V and 3 from J; bases not matched to a gene: 10. The CDR3 has 14 residues. CDR3 residues: CSVKLAGVIYEQYF. In nucleotides, the CDR3 is TGCAGCGTCAAGCTAGCGGGCGTGATCTACGAGCAGTACTTC.

The rearrangement joins TRBV19 to TRBJ2-7, with D perhaps matching TRBD2 (6 bases). Looked up from germline, CDR1 is LNHDA and CDR2 is SQIVND (reference sequence). The CDR3 spans 17 residues. Trimming shortened V by 1 base and J by 5 bases, and 21 bases separated the two germline ends. CDR3 loop: CASSIAIGEAMIHEQYF. CDR3 in DNA: TGTGCCAGTAGTATAGCCATAGGGGAGGCTATGATCCACGAGCAGTACTTC. Supplemented by reference TRBV19 and TRBJ2-7, the full variable domain reads DGGITQSPKYLFRKEGQNVTLSCEQNLNHDAMYWYRQDPGQGLRLIYYSQIVNDFQKGDIAEGYSVSREKKESFPLTVTSAQKNPTAFYLCASSIAIGEAMIHEQYFGPGTRLTVT.

With respect to this clone: The junction shows a germline mismatch at one end, possibly a read error. The gene calls are TRBV27 and TRBJ1-2; weak D call: TRBD1 (5 bases). The CDR3 runs to 15 residues. Germline V gene lookup returns CDR1 MNHEY and CDR2 SMNVEV (reference sequence). The CDR3 coding sequence is TGTGCCAGCAGTACCTTACCCCTCGGGGGGTATGACTACACCTTC. As protein: CASSTLPLGGYDYTF.